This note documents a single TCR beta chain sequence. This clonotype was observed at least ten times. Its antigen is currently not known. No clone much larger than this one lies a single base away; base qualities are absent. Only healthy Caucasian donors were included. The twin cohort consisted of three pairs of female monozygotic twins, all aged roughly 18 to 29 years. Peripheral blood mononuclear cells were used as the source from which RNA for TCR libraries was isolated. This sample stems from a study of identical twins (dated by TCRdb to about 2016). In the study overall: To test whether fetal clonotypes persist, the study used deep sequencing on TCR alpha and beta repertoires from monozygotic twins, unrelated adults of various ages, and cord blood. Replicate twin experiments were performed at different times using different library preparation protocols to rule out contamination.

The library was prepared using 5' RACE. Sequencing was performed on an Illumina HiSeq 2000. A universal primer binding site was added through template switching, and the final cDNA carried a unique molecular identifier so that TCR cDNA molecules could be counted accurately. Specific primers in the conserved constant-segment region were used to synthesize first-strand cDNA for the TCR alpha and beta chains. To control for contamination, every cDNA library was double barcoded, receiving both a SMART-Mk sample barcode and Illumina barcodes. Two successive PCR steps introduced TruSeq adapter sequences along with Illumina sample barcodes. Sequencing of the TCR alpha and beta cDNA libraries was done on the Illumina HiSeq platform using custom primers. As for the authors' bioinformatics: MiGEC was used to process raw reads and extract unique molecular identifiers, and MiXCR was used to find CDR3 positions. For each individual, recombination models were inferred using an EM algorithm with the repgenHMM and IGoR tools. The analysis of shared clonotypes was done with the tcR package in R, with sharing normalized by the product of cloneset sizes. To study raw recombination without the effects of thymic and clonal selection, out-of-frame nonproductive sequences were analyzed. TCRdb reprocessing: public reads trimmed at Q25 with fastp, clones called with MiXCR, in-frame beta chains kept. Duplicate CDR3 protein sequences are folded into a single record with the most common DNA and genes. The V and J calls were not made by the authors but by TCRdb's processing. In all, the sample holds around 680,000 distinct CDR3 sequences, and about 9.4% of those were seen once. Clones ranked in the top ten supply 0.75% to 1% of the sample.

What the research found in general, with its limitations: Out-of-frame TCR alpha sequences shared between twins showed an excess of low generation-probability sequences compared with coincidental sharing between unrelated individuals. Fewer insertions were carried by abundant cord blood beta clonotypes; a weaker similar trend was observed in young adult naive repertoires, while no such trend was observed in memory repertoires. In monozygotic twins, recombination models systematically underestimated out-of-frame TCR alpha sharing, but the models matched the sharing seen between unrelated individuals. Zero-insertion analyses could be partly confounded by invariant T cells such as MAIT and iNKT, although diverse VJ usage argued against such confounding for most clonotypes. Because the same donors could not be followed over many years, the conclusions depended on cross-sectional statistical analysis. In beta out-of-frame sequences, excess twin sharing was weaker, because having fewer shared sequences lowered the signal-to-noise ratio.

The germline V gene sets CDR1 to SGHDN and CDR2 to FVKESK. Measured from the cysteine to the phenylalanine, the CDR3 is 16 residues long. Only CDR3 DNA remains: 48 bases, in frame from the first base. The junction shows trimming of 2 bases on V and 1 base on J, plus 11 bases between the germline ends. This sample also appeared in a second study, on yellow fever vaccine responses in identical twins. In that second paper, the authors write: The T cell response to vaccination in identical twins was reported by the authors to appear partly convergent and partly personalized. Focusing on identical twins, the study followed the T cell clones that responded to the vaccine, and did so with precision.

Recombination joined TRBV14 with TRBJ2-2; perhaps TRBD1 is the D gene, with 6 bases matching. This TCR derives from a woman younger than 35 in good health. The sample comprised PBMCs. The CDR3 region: CASSQMQGLNTGELFF. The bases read TGTGCCAGCAGCCAAATGCAGGGGTTGAACACCGGGGAGCTGTTTTTT.